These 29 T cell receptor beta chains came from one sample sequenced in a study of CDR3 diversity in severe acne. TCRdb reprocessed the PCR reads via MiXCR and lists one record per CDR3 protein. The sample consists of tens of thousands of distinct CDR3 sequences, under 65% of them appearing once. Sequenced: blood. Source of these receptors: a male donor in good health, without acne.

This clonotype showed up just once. This chain's CDR3 is CASSFTSSNEQFF. The CDR3 nucleotides are TGTGCCAGCAGCTTCACCAGCTCCAATGAGCAGTTCTTC. The chain recombines TRBV7-8 with TRBJ2-1; D is ambiguous. V was cut by 3 bases and J by 6 bases, with 9 bases left in between. This CDR3 spans 13 amino acids. Germline assignment: CDR1 SGHVS and CDR2 FQNEAQ.

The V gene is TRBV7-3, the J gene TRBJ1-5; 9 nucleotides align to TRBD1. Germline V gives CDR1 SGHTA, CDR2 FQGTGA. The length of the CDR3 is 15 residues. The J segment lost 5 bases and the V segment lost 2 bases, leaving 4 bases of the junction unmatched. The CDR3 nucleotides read TGTGCCAGCAGCTTATCGGGACAGGGTGATCAGCCCCAGCATTTT. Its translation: CASSLSGQGDQPQHF.

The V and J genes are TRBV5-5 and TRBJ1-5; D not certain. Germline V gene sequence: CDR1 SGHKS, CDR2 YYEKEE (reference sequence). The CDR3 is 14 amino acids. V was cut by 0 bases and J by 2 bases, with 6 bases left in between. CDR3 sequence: CASSLAQGNQPQHF. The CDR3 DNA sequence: TGTGCCAGCAGCTTGGCGCAGGGCAATCAGCCCCAGCATTTT.

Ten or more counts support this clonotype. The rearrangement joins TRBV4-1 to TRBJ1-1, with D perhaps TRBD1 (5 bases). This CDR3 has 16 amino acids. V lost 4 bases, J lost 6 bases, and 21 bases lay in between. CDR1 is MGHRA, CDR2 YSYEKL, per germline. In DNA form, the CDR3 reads TGCGCCAGCAGCCCCCCCTGGGCAAGGGCAGGGCCTGAAGCTTTCTTT. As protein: CASSPPWARAGPEAFF.

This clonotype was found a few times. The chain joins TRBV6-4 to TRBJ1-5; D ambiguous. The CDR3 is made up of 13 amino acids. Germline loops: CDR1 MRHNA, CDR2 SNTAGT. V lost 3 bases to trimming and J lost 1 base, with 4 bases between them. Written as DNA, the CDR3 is TGTGCCAGCAGTGAGCGAAGCAATCAGCCCCAGCATTTT. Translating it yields CASSERSNQPQHF.

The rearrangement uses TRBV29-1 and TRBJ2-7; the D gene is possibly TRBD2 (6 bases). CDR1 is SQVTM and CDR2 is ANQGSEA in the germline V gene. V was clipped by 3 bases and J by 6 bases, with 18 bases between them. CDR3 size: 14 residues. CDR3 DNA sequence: TGCAGCGTTGACGGGGGTCCTACGCTCTGCGAGCAGTACTTC. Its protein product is CSVDGGPTLCEQYF.

CDR3 residues: CATSSLEPRLAGTSSYEQYF. The CDR3 bases are TGTGCCACCAGCAGCCTAGAACCGCGACTAGCGGGAACCAGCTCCTACGAGCAGTACTTC. The chain uses TRBV15 and TRBJ2-7, with 11 bases aligning to TRBD2. This CDR3 spans 20 amino acids. CDR1 and CDR2 (germline): LNHNV, YYDKDF (reference sequence). J gave up 0 bases and V 3 bases, and 16 bases lay outside the gene matches.

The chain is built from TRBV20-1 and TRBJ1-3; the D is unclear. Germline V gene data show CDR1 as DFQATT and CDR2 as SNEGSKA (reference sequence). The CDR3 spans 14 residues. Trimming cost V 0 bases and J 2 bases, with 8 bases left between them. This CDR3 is CSARDRAPGNTIYF. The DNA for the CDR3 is TGCAGTGCTAGAGATCGGGCCCCTGGAAACACCATATATTTT.

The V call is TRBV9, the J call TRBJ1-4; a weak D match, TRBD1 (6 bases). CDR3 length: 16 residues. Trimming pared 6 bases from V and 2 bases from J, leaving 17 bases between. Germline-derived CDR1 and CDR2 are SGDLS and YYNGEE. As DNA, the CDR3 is TGTGCCAGCACTAAGGGGGGGAGATCGACTAATGAAAAACTGTTTTTT. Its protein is CASTKGGRSTNEKLFF. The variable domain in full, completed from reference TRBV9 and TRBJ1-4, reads DSGVTQTPKHLITATGQRVTLRCSPRSGDLSVYWYQQSLDQGLQFLIQYYNGEERAKGNILERFSAQQFPDLHSELNLSSLELGDSALYFCASTKGGRSTNEKLFFGSGTQLSVL.

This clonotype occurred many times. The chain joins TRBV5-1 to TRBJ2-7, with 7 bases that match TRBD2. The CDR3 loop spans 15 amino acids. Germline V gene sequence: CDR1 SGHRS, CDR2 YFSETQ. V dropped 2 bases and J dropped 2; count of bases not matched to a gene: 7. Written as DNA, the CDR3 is TGCGCCAGCAGCTTAGGGGCTAGCGGTGCCTACGAGCAGTACTTC. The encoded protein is CASSLGASGAYEQYF.

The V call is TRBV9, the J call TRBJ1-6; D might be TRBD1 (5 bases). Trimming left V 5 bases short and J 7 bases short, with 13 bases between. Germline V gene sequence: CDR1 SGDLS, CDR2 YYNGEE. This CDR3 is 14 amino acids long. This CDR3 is CASSEGYGNSPLHF. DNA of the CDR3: TGTGCCAGCAGTGAGGGGTACGGCAATTCACCCCTCCACTTT.

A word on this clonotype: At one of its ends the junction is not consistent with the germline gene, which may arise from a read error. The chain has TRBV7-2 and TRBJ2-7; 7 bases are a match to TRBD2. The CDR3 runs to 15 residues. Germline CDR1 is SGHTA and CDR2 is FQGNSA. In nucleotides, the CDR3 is TGTGCCAGCAGCTTTCGGGACTACCCTTCCTACGGGCAGTACTTC. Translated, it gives CASSFRDYPSYGQYF.

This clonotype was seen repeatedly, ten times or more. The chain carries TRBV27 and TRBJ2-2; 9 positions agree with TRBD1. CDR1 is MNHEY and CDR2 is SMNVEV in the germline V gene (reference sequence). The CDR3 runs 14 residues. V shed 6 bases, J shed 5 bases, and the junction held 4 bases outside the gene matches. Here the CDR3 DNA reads TGTGCCAGCAGACAGGGGGCCGGGACCGGGGAGCTGTTTTTT. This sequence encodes CASRQGAGTGELFF.

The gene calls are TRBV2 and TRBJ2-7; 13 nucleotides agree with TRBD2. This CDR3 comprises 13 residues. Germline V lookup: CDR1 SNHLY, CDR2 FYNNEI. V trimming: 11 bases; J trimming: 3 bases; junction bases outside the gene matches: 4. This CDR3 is CACGLAGVYEQYF. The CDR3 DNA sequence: TGTGCCTGTGGACTAGCGGGGGTCTACGAGCAGTACTTC.

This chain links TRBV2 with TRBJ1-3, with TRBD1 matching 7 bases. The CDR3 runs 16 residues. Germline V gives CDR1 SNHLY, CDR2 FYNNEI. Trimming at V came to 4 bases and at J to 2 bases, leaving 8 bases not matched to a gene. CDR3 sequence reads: CASSAQGQLAGNTIYF. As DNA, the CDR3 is TGTGCCAGCAGTGCCCAGGGACAGCTCGCTGGAAACACCATATATTTT.

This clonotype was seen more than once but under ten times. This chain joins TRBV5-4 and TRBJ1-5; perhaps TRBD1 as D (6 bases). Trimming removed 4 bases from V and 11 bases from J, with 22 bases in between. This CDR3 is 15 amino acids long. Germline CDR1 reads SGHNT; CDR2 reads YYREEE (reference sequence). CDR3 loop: CASSPARGGRETQHF. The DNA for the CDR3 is TGTGCCAGCAGCCCGGCTAGAGGGGGAAGGGAGACCCAGCATTTT.

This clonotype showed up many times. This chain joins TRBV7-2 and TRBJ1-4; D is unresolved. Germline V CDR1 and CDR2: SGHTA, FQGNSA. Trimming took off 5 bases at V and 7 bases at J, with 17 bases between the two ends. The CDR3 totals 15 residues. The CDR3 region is CASSNNREFGEKLFF. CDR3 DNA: TGTGCCAGCAGCAATAATCGGGAATTCGGTGAAAAACTGTTTTTT.

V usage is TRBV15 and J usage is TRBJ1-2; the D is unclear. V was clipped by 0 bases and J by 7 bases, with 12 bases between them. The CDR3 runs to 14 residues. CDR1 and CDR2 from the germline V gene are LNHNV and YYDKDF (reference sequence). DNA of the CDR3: TGTGCCACCAGCAGAGATAGTTCCGGGAGTGGCTACACCTTC. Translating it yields CATSRDSSGSGYTF.

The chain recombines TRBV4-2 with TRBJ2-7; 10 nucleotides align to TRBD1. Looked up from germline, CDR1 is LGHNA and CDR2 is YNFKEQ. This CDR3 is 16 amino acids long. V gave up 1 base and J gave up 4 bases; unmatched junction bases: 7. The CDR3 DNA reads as TGTGCCAGCAGCCAAGCCGGGACAGGGGTGGGGTACGAGCAGTACTTC. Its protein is CASSQAGTGVGYEQYF.

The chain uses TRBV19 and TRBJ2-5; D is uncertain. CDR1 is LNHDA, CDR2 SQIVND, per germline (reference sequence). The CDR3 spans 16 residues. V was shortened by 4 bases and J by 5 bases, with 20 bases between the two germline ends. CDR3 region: CASSNGPGELRETQYF. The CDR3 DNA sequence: TGTGCCAGTAGTAATGGGCCTGGGGAATTGAGGGAGACCCAGTACTTC.

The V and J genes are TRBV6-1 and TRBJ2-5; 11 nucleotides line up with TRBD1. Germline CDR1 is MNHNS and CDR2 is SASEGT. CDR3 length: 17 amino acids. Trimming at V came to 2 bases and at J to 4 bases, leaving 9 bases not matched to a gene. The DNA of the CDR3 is TGTGCCAGCAGTGAATTATTCGGGACAGGGGGACGAGAGACCCAGTACTTC. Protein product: CASSELFGTGGRETQYF.

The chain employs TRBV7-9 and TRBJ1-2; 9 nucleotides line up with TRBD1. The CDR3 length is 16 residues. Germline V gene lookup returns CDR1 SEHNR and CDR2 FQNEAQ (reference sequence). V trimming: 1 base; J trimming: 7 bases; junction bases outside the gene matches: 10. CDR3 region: CASSLGVPGQGSGYTF. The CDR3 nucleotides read TGTGCCAGCAGCTTAGGGGTACCGGGACAGGGATCTGGCTACACCTTC.

The CDR3 sequence: CASSGPGLAGAQYF. CDR3 bases: TGTGCCAGCAGCGGACCGGGACTAGCGGGGGCGCAGTACTTC. V usage is TRBV9 and J usage is TRBJ2-7; the match to TRBD2 covers 14 bases. The length of the CDR3 is 14 residues. V was pared by 3 bases and J by 9 bases, with 5 bases of the junction left unmatched. Germline CDR1 reads SGDLS; CDR2 reads YYNGEE.

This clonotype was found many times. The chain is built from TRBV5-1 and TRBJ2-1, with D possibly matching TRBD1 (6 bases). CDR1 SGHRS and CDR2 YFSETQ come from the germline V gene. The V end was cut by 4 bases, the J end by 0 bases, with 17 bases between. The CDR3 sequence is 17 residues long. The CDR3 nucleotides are TGCGCCAGCAGCCCGGTAGGGACACCGAACTCCTACAATGAGCAGTTCTTC. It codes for CASSPVGTPNSYNEQFF.

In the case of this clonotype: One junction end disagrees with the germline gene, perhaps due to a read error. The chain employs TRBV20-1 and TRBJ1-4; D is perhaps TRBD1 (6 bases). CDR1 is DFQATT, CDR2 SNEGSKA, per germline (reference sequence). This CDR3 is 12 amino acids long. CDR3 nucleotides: TGCAGTGCTAGGGGGGGCAATGAAGAACTGTTTTTT. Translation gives CSARGGNEELFF.

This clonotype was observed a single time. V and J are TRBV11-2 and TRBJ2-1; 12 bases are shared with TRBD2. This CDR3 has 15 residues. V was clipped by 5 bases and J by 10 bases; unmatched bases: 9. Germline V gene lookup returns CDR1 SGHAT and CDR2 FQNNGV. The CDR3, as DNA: TGTGCCAGCAGCCCCCTAGCGGGGGGGCCAAGAGAGCAGTTCTTC. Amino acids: CASSPLAGGPREQFF.

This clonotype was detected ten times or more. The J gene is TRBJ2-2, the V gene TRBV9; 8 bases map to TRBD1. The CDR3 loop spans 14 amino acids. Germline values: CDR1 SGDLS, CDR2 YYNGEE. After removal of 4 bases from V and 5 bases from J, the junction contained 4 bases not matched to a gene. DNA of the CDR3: TGTGCCAGCAGCTTGACAGGGGAAACCGGGGAGCTGTTTTTT. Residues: CASSLTGETGELFF.

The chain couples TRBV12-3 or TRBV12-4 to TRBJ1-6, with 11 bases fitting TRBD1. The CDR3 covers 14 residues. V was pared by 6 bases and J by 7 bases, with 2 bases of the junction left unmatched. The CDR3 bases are TGTGCCAGCAGCGGACAGGGGGCAAATTCACCCCTCCACTTT. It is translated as CASSGQGANSPLHF.

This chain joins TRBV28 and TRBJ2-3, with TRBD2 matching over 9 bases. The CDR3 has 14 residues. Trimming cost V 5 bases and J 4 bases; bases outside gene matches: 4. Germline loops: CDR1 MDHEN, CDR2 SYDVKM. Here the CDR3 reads CASSLGLAPDTQYF. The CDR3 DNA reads TGTGCCAGCAGTCTCGGACTAGCGCCAGATACGCAGTATTTT.